This T cell receptor (beta chain) stems from a study of cytomegalovirus exposure and HLA in healthy donors. Germline assignment: CDR1 MNHEY and CDR2 SVGAGI. The V segment lost 3 bases and the J segment 8 bases; nucleotides outside the gene matches: 13. This CDR3 spans 16 amino acids. In the PCR, 60 Vbeta and 13 Jbeta primers were used. Repertoires were generated with immunoSEQ multiplex PCR, while TCRdb's copy carries only in-frame clones and drops some. The data contain roughly 280,000 clones, about 75% of them singletons. This clone has just a few counts. The source material was PBMCs. The clonotype originates from a female donor in good health and CMV-seronegative. This rearrangement joins TRBV6-5 to TRBJ1-2, with 9 bases identical to TRBD1. The CDR3 loop is CASSYSRDRASRGYTF. The CDR3 DNA is TGTGCCAGCAGTTATTCCCGGGACAGGGCATCACGCGGCTACACCTTC.